The clone carrying this T cell receptor beta chain was seen only once. Participants reported their clinical history, and cohort assignment relied on those reports. Germline V gene data show CDR1 as KGHSH and CDR2 as LQKENI. The V gene end was trimmed by 0 bases and the J gene end by 3 bases; junction bases not matched to a gene: 4. This CDR3 has 15 residues. The data were taken from a study of blood T cell repertoires in COVID-19. Original handling: Amplifying reference gene primers gave estimates of nucleated cell counts. TCRdb's copy holds only in-frame clones and misses some; the assay was immunoSEQ multiplex PCR. That table furnishes V, J and clone size, whereas the DNA furnished D and trimming. Among under 350,000 clones listed, about 89% were seen once.

Sequences were obtained from PBMCs or T cells enriched from blood (not recorded which). The clonotype originates from a woman in her thirties or forties who had recovered from COVID-19. This sequence joins TRBV18 and TRBJ1-2, with 7 nucleotides matching TRBD1. The CDR3 loop reads CASSPPSRGDYGYTF. DNA of the CDR3: TGTGCCAGCTCACCACCCTCCAGGGGGGACTATGGCTACACCTTC. Together with reference TRBV18 and TRBJ1-2, the CDR3 gives the full variable domain: NAGVMQNPRHLVRRRGQEARLRCSPMKGHSHVYWYRQLPEEGLKFMVYLQKENIIDESGMPKERFSAEFPKEGPSILRIQQVVRGDSAAYFCASSPPSRGDYGYTFGSGTRLTVV.